This TCR beta chain was sequenced in a study of control samples from healthy donors and cancer patients. The protocol was immunoSEQ multiplex PCR, while the TCRdb copy is restricted to in-frame clones and leaves out a portion. The sample gives about 110,000 clones, about 89% of which show up once; 17% is in the top ten. The CDR3 loop spans 13 amino acids. CDR1 is SNHLY, CDR2 FYNNEI, per germline. V gave up 10 bases and J gave up 5 bases, with 12 bases separating them. The V and J genes are TRBV2 and TRBJ1-6; the D is unclear. This TCR derives from a woman in her forties or fifties in good health. Sequencing was performed on blood. CDR3 bases: TGTGCCACCTCGACCGGGAATAATTCACCCCTCCACTTT. The encoded protein is CATSTGNNSPLHF.